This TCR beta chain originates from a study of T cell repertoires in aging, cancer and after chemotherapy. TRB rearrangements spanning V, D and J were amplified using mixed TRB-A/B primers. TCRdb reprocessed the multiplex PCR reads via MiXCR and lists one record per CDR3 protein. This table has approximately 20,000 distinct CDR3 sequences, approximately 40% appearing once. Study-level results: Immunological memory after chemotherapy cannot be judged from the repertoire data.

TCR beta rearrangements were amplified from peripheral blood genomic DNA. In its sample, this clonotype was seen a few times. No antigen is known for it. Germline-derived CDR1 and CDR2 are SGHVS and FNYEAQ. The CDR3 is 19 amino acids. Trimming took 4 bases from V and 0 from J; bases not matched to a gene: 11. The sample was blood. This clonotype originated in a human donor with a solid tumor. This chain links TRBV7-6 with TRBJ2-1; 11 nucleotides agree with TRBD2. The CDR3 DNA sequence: TGTGCCAGCAGCTCGCGGGGCACTAGCGGGAGAAGCTCCTACAATGAGCAGTTCTTC. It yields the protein CASSSRGTSGRSSYNEQFF.